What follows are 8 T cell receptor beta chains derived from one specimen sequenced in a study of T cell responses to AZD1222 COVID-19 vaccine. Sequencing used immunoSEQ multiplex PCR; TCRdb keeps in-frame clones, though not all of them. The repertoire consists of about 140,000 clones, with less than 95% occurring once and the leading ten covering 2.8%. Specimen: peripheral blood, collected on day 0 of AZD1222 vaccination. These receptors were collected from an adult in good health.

DNA of the CDR3: TGTGCCAGCAGTCTACGGGTTTATGGCTACACCTTC. Protein: CASSLRVYGYTF. The chain has TRBV28 and TRBJ1-2; D gene unclear. V was pared by 5 bases and J by 5 bases, with 9 bases between. The CDR3 is 12 amino acids. The germline CDR1 and CDR2 sequences are MDHEN and SYDVKM.

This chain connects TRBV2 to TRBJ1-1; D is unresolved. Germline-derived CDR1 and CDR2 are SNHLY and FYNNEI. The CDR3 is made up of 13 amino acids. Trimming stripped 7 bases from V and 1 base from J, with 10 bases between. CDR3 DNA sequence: TGTGCCAGCAATCGGTATTCGAACACTGAAGCTTTCTTT. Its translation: CASNRYSNTEAFF.

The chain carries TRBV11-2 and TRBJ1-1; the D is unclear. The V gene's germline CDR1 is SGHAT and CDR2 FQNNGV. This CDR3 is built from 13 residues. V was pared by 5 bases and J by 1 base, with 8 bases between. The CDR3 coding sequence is TGTGCCAGCAGCCGAAGCCAGAACACTGAAGCTTTCTTT. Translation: CASSRSQNTEAFF.

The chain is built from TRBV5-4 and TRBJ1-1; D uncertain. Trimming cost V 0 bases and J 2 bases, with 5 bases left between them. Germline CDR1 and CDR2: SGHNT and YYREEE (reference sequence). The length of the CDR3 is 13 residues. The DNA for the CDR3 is TGTGCCAGCAGCTTGGCAGGAAACACTGAAGCTTTCTTT. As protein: CASSLAGNTEAFF. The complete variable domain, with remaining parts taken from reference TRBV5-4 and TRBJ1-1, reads ETGVTQSPTHLIKTRGQQVTLRCSSQSGHNTVSWYQQALGQGPQFIFQYYREEENGRGNFPPRFSGLQFPNYSSELNVNALELDDSALYLCASSLAGNTEAFFGQGTRLTVV.

CDR3 region: CASSLAGGPSTGELFF. DNA of the CDR3: TGTGCCAGCAGCTTAGCGGGGGGGCCGAGCACCGGGGAGCTGTTTTTT. This chain uses TRBV7-6 with TRBJ2-2; weak D call: TRBD2 (7 bases). The V and J ends lost 0 bases and 4 bases respectively, with 12 bases between them. Germline values: CDR1 SGHVS, CDR2 FNYEAQ. CDR3 length: 16 residues.

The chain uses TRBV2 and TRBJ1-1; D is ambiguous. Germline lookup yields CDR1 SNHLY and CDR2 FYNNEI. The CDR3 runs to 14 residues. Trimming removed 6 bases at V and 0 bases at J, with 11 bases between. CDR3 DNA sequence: TGTGCCAGCAGCCTCAGTTCCATGAACACTGAAGCTTTCTTT. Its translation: CASSLSSMNTEAFF.

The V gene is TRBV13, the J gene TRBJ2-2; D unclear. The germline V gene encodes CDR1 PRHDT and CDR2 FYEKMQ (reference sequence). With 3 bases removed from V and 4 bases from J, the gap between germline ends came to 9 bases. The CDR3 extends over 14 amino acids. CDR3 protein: CASSFDPGTGELFF. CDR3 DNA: TGTGCCAGCAGCTTCGACCCAGGCACCGGGGAGCTGTTTTTT.

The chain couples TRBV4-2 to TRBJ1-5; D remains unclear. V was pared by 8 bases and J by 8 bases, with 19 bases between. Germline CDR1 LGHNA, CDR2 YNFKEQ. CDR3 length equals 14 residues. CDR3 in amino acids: CASARSGGNEPQHF. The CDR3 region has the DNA TGTGCCAGCGCGAGGTCCGGAGGGAATGAGCCCCAGCATTTT.